This is a list of T cell receptor beta chains from one sample in a study of vaccination and CD4 T cells after COVID-19. TCRdb reprocessed the PCR reads via MiXCR and lists one record per CDR3 protein. The sample records over 10,000 distinct CDR3 sequences, less than 45% being singletons. No antigens are known for them. This sample comprised CD4+ T cells from blood, cultured in vitro, obtained after SARS-CoV-2 vaccination. The receptors shown here come from a human donor who had recovered from COVID-19. CDR3s include the opening cysteine and the closing phenylalanine or tryptophan. A D gene is named only where the DNA matches it firmly. Size values are once, few and many counts, or a class for expanded clones, and some rows have none.

CDR3nt | CDR3aa | len | d_gene | j_gene | abundance | v_gene
TGTGCCAGCAGTGACCCGGGTCTGGGAGGGGCCGGCTACGAGCAGTACTTC | CASSDPGLGGAGYEQYF | 17 | TRBD2 | TRBJ2-7 | . | TRBV6-4
TGTGCCAGCAGTTTACAGGGATCTCCCAACTATGGCTACACCTTC | CASSLQGSPNYGYTF | 15 | . | TRBJ1-2 | . | TRBV12-3/TRBV12-4
TGTGCCAGCAGCTTAGAAAGGGCGGCAGGGGCCAACGTCCTGACTTTC | CASSLERAAGANVLTF | 16 | . | TRBJ2-6 | . | TRBV7-2
TGCAGTGGTGCGGGACTGATCAACAATGAGCAGTTCTTC | CSGAGLINNEQFF | 13 | . | TRBJ2-1 | . | TRBV20-1
TGCGCCAGCAGCTTGATCCCGCAGGGTACCTCCTACAATGAGCAGTTCTTC | CASSLIPQGTSYNEQFF | 17 | . | TRBJ2-1 | . | TRBV5-1
TGTGCCAGCAGTGAATCGGGGCTGAGCTCCTATAATTCACCCCTCCACTTT | CASSESGLSSYNSPLHF | 17 | . | TRBJ1-6 | few | TRBV25-1
TGTGCCAGCAGTAGGGACATCTATGGCTACACCTTC | CASSRDIYGYTF | 12 | . | TRBJ1-2 | . | TRBV5-8
TGTGCCAGCAGCTTGGGACAGGTTTACAATGAGCAGTTCTTC | CASSLGQVYNEQFF | 14 | TRBD1 | TRBJ2-1 | medium-sized | TRBV7-9
TGTGCCAGCAGCGCCCAGGAGACCCAGTACTTC | CASSAQETQYF | 11 | . | TRBJ2-5 | . | TRBV5-6
TGTGCCAGCAGTCTAGGGGGGGGGAGGGGGAACACTGAAGCTTTCTTT | CASSLGGGRGNTEAFF | 16 | . | TRBJ1-1 | . | TRBV6-1
TGTGCCAGCAGTTTATACGCGGGAGAAAAAGAGCAGTACTTC | CASSLYAGEKEQYF | 14 | TRBD2 | TRBJ2-7 | . | TRBV28
TGTGCCAGCAACAGACCGGGACAGGGGAACACTGAAGCTTTCTTT | CASNRPGQGNTEAFF | 15 | TRBD1 | TRBJ1-1 | few | TRBV2
TGTGCCAGCAGTTTTATGGCCTATCGGGGTCGGGGACCTGGAAACACCATATATTTT | CASSFMAYRGRGPGNTIYF | 19 | . | TRBJ1-3 | once | TRBV28
TGTGCCAGCAGTTTTCTCAGGGGGCCATATTCACCCCTCCACTTT | CASSFLRGPYSPLHF | 15 | TRBD1 | TRBJ1-6 | medium-sized | TRBV28
TGTGCCATCAGTGAGTCAGAAGAGACCCAGTACTTC | CAISESEETQYF | 12 | . | TRBJ2-5 | few | TRBV10-3
TGTGCCAGCAGCCTTCAATCGGCCCGAACGAATTCACCCCTCCACTTT | CASSLQSARTNSPLHF | 16 | . | TRBJ1-6 | . | TRBV5-6
TGCGCCAGCAGCCGGGGAGTTACTTGGCCCCAGCATTTT | CASSRGVTWPQHF | 13 | . | TRBJ1-5 | . | TRBV4-1
TGTGCCAGCAGTTTATGGACGGTTAGCACAGATACGCAGTATTTT | CASSLWTVSTDTQYF | 15 | . | TRBJ2-3 | . | TRBV28
TGTGCCAGCAGTGAATCCATTGGACAGGGGAATTCACCCCTCCACTTT | CASSESIGQGNSPLHF | 16 | TRBD1 | TRBJ1-6 | medium-sized | TRBV6-1
TGTGCCAGCAGCTTAGATGGAAGGGGCGGAAGTACTGAAGCTTTCTTT | CASSLDGRGGSTEAFF | 16 | . | TRBJ1-1 | . | TRBV11-3
TGTGCCAGCAGCTGGCAAGAGACCCAGTACTTC | CASSWQETQYF | 11 | . | TRBJ2-5 | few | TRBV7-2
TGTGCCAGCAGCTCGGTAATGGACGTGAACAATGAGCAGTTCTTC | CASSSVMDVNNEQFF | 15 | . | TRBJ2-1 | . | TRBV9
TGTGCCAGCAGCTTAGCGAGGCGGGGCGGGTATTCACCCCTCCACTTT | CASSLARRGGYSPLHF | 16 | . | TRBJ1-6 | medium-sized | TRBV7-6
TGTGCCAGCAGCTTAGAACCAGCCGGATTTGATGGCTACACCTTC | CASSLEPAGFDGYTF | 15 | . | TRBJ1-2 | . | TRBV7-2
TGTGCCAGCAGTTCATATCGGCCGCCGTACGAGCAGTACTTC | CASSSYRPPYEQYF | 14 | . | TRBJ2-7 | once | TRBV28
TGTGCCAGCAGCACCGGGACTAGCGGTTTCTCTGGGGCCAACGTCCTGACTTTC | CASSTGTSGFSGANVLTF | 18 | TRBD2 | TRBJ2-6 | . | TRBV27
TGCAGTGCTAAAAATACAGGGGGCATGACAGATACGCAGTATTTT | CSAKNTGGMTDTQYF | 15 | TRBD1 | TRBJ2-3 | . | TRBV20-1
TGTGCCAGCTCACCACAGGGAGCCTACAATGAGCAGTTCTTC | CASSPQGAYNEQFF | 14 | . | TRBJ2-1 | . | TRBV18
TGCAGTGCTAGAACCGGGACTAGCGGGATCTACGAGCAGTACTTC | CSARTGTSGIYEQYF | 15 | TRBD2 | TRBJ2-7 | few | TRBV20-1
TGCAGTGCCCCGGGGAGCTCCTATAATTCACCCCTCCACTTT | CSAPGSSYNSPLHF | 14 | . | TRBJ1-6 | few | TRBV20-1
TGTGCCAGCAGTCCACAGGGGTTGGAGCCCCAGCATTTT | CASSPQGLEPQHF | 13 | TRBD1 | TRBJ1-5 | . | TRBV6-1